This T cell receptor (beta chain) was captured by sequencing in a study of control samples from healthy donors and cancer patients. Generated by immunoSEQ multiplex PCR, the TCRdb table keeps only in-frame clones and is missing some. The top ten hold 4.9% of the sample, which has some 160,000 clones, 75% to 90% seen once. The V gene end was trimmed by 6 bases and the J gene end by 4 bases; junction bases not matched to a gene: 9. Germline assignment: CDR1 LNHDA and CDR2 SQIVND (reference sequence). This CDR3 has 17 amino acids. The sequence derives from a young man in good health. The rearrangement uses TRBV19 and TRBJ1-6; 10 positions match TRBD1. Input material: blood. CDR3 nucleotides: TGTGCCAGTAGACCGACAGGGGGCGAACCTTATAATTCACCCCTCCACTTT. Protein sequence: CASRPTGGEPYNSPLHF.